Shown below are 22 T cell receptor beta chains from a single sample sequenced in a study of T cell repertoires in cytomegalovirus infection. One entry per CDR3 protein results from TCRdb running MiXCR on the reads. The sample consists of about 89,000 distinct CDR3 sequences, 29% of them appearing once. For these receptors, no antigen is known. The material was CD8+ T cells from cultured PBMCs, obtained from culture after CMV antigen stimulation. Receptors originate from a human donor in good health (CMV status not recorded). Some clones in this sample may be carry-over from other donors' samples.

V gene TRBV5-1 combines with J gene TRBJ2-5; TRBD1 matches at 8 bases. V dropped 4 bases and J dropped 4; count of bases not matched to a gene: 3. This CDR3 is built from 13 residues. CDR1 and CDR2 from the germline V gene are SGHRS and YFSETQ. CDR3 sequence reads: CASSTGQGETQYF. The CDR3 nucleotides read TGCGCCAGCAGCACCGGACAGGGAGAGACCCAGTACTTC.

This chain links TRBV27 with TRBJ1-6, with 11 bases matching TRBD1. The germline gives CDR1 MNHEY, CDR2 SMNVEV (reference sequence). Trimming took 5 bases from V and 9 from J; bases not matched to a gene: 6. The CDR3 totals 15 residues. In DNA, the CDR3 is TGTGCCAGCAGTACCCGGGACAGGGGGACTTCACCCCTCCACTTT. It translates to CASSTRDRGTSPLHF.

This clonotype showed up many times. This chain joins TRBV28 and TRBJ1-1; TRBD1 matches at 7 bases. The germline V gene encodes CDR1 MDHEN and CDR2 SYDVKM. J lost 8 bases, V lost 7 bases, and 16 bases had no gene match. This CDR3 is built from 15 residues. In nucleotides, the CDR3 is TGTGCCAGCACTACCGGGACAGCCTATCGTCTCGAAGCTTTCTTT. This translates into CASTTGTAYRLEAFF. Based on the CDR3 plus reference TRBV28 and TRBJ1-1, the full variable domain is DVKVTQSSRYLVKRTGEKVFLECVQDMDHENMFWYRQDPGLGLRLIYFSYDVKMKEKGDIPEGYSVSREKKERFSLILESASTNQTSMYLCASTTGTAYRLEAFFGQGTRLTVV.

In this sample, this clonotype turned up a few times. The rearrangement joins TRBV4-1 to TRBJ2-7; D unclear. The CDR3 runs 14 residues. The V and J ends lost 0 bases and 1 base respectively, with 7 bases between them. Germline values: CDR1 MGHRA, CDR2 YSYEKL. The CDR3 coding sequence is TGCGCCAGCAGCCAAGATGGAAGGTCCTACGAGCAGTACTTC. Translation gives CASSQDGRSYEQYF.

About this clonotype itself: Germline is not matched at one junction end, which may reflect a read error. J is TRBJ2-3 and V is TRBV9; TRBD1 matches at 7 bases. The CDR3 is 15 amino acids. Germline V gene data show CDR1 as SGDLS and CDR2 as YYNGEE. This CDR3 is CTSSATGSRTDTQYF. The CDR3, as DNA: TGTACCAGCAGCGCGACAGGGAGCAGGACAGATACGCAGTATTTT.

CDR3 DNA: TGTGCCAGCAGTGCGGGACAGGTGGGGGAGACCCAGTACTTC. It is translated as CASSAGQVGETQYF. J is TRBJ2-5 and V is TRBV6-6, with 8 bases lining up with TRBD1. Germline V gene sequence: CDR1 MNHNY, CDR2 SVGAGI (reference sequence). CDR3 length equals 14 residues. The J segment lost 5 bases and the V segment lost 5 bases, leaving 7 bases of the junction unmatched.

The chain joins TRBV27 to TRBJ1-2; TRBD1 is a possible D gene (5 bases). Germline V gives CDR1 MNHEY, CDR2 SMNVEV (reference sequence). V was trimmed by 2 bases and J by 5 bases, leaving 21 bases between them. This CDR3 has 17 residues. The DNA of the CDR3 is TGTGCCAGCAGTTTACGACCCAGGGATTCAGGGTTGTATGGCTACACCTTC. The encoded protein is CASSLRPRDSGLYGYTF.

The table lists this clonotype with a few counts. The chain couples TRBV5-4 to TRBJ2-7; D unclear. The CDR3 loop spans 12 amino acids. V dropped 0 bases and J dropped 4 bases, with 5 bases sitting between them. The germline V gene encodes CDR1 SGHNT and CDR2 YYREEE (reference sequence). The CDR3 loop reads CASSLGRYEQYF. The CDR3 DNA reads as TGTGCCAGCAGCTTGGGTAGATACGAGCAGTACTTC.

The chain carries TRBV7-9 and TRBJ2-5, with a possible D match to TRBD2 (6 bases). The CDR3 runs to 13 residues. Trimming cost V 5 bases and J 5 bases, with 12 bases left between them. Germline loops: CDR1 SEHNR, CDR2 FQNEAQ (reference sequence). The CDR3 spells CASSQGGRETQYF. In nucleotides, the CDR3 is TGTGCCAGCAGCCAAGGTGGGAGGGAGACCCAGTACTTC.

This chain uses TRBV12-3 or TRBV12-4 with TRBJ1-1; maybe TRBD1 (6 bases). CDR3 length: 15 residues. The V and J ends lost 0 bases and 5 bases respectively, with 13 bases between them. In DNA form, the CDR3 reads TGTGCCAGCAGTTTAGCCGCGGCAGGGGTAACTGAAGCTTTCTTT. The encoded protein is CASSLAAAGVTEAFF.

The V and J genes are TRBV6-1 and TRBJ2-5, with TRBD2 matching 7 bases. V shed 5 bases and J 5 bases; nucleotides not matched to a gene: 5. This CDR3 contains 13 residues. Germline V gives CDR1 MNHNS, CDR2 SASEGT. The CDR3 bases are TGTGCCAGCAGTTTGAAGGGAGGGGAGACCCAGTACTTC. Translation: CASSLKGGETQYF.

The CDR3 region has the DNA TGTGCCAGCTTCCGGAGGGGCGCTAACTATGGCTACACCTTC. Its protein product is CASFRRGANYGYTF. The rearrangement joins TRBV28 to TRBJ1-2; a weak D match, TRBD1 (5 bases). The CDR3 is made up of 14 amino acids. Germline V gene data show CDR1 as MDHEN and CDR2 as SYDVKM. The V end was cut by 8 bases, the J end by 0 bases, with 13 bases between.

This clonotype was seen only a few times. The chain recombines TRBV7-9 with TRBJ1-2; D perhaps matches TRBD1 (6 bases). CDR1 is SEHNR, CDR2 FQNEAQ, per germline (reference sequence). V lost 8 bases to trimming and J lost 3 bases, with 19 bases between them. The CDR3 extends over 15 amino acids. CDR3 amino acids: CASAAGGLGDYGYTF. The CDR3 DNA reads as TGTGCCAGCGCCGCCGGGGGCCTAGGGGACTATGGCTACACCTTC.

The CDR3: CASSLGTAGGYTF. CDR3 DNA sequence: TGTGCCAGCAGCTTGGGGACAGCGGGTGGCTACACCTTC. V gene TRBV5-4 combines with J gene TRBJ1-2; D possibly corresponds to TRBD1 (6 bases). Germline CDR1 SGHNT, CDR2 YYREEE (reference sequence). The CDR3 totals 13 residues. The germline V and J ends were trimmed by 0 bases and 7 bases, with 10 bases remaining between them.

This clonotype is termed medium-sized. The chain carries TRBV7-6 and TRBJ1-2; D not resolved. The CDR3 spans 14 residues. Per germline, CDR1 SGHVS and CDR2 FNYEAQ. Trimming left V 5 bases short and J 7 bases short, with 17 bases between. CDR3 protein: CASSLGPVGLGYTF. The CDR3 DNA is TGTGCCAGCAGCCTCGGACCGGTGGGTCTTGGCTACACCTTC.

This clonotype was counted ten times or more. This chain links TRBV2 with TRBJ2-2; TRBD2 agrees at 10 bases. The CDR3 is made up of 19 amino acids. The V gene end was trimmed by 1 base and the J gene end by 4 bases; junction bases not matched to a gene: 12. The germline CDR1 and CDR2 sequences are SNHLY and FYNNEI. Written as DNA, the CDR3 is TGTGCCAGCAGTGAAGAAAGTGGACTAGCGGTCGAAGGCACCGGGGAGCTGTTTTTT. Its translation is CASSEESGLAVEGTGELFF.

Ten or more counts support this clonotype. The chain has TRBV7-8 and TRBJ1-5; no reliable D call. Germline V lookup: CDR1 SGHVS, CDR2 FQNEAQ. Trimming removed 3 bases from V and 6 bases from J, with 3 bases in between. This CDR3 has 11 amino acids. Written as DNA, the CDR3 is TGTGCCAGCAGCTTGGGTCAGCCCCAGCATTTT. This translates into CASSLGQPQHF.

This clonotype was seen only a few times. The chain recombines TRBV11-1 with TRBJ2-1, with a possible D match to TRBD1 (5 bases). The CDR3 sequence is 13 residues long. CDR1 is SGHAT and CDR2 is FQDESV in the germline V gene (reference sequence). V shed 5 bases and J shed 7 bases, with 12 bases lying between them. The CDR3 region has the DNA TGTGCCAGCAGCCAAGCGCCAGGGAATGAGCAGTTCTTC. Amino acids: CASSQAPGNEQFF.

This clonotype has just a few counts. This rearrangement joins TRBV19 to TRBJ1-5; D possibly corresponds to TRBD1 (6 bases). The CDR3 extends over 13 amino acids. CDR1 LNHDA and CDR2 SQIVND come from the germline V gene (reference sequence). Trimming removed 5 bases from V and 4 bases from J, with 9 bases in between. In DNA, the CDR3 is TGTGCCAGTAGTTCACAGGGTAATCAGCCCCAGCATTTT. This encodes CASSSQGNQPQHF.

This clonotype was picked up a small number of times. This chain connects TRBV6-2 or TRBV6-3 to TRBJ1-4; D call uncertain. The CDR3 is 15 amino acids. V lost 6 bases to trimming and J lost 3 bases, with 14 bases between them. Germline CDR1 reads MNHEY; CDR2 reads SVGEGT. CDR3 sequence: CASSGPLFSNEKLFF. The CDR3 DNA is TGTGCCAGCAGCGGACCTCTGTTTTCTAATGAAAAACTGTTTTTT.

The chain recombines TRBV11-2 with TRBJ1-5; 11 bases agree with TRBD1. Germline CDR1 reads SGHAT; CDR2 reads FQNNGV. The CDR3 covers 13 residues. V lost 5 bases and J lost 13; bases outside the gene matches: 7. The CDR3 region has the DNA TGTGCCAGCAGCCCCGGGACAGGGGGTTCTCAGCATTTT. It specifies CASSPGTGGSQHF.

In its sample, this clonotype was seen a few times. This chain uses TRBV6-2 or TRBV6-3 with TRBJ2-7; D gene unclear. V was trimmed by 7 bases and J by 2 bases, leaving 15 bases between them. The germline V gene has CDR1 MNHEY and CDR2 SVGEGT. The CDR3 runs 14 residues. The CDR3 sequence: CASTDPGRPYEQYF. The CDR3 coding sequence is TGTGCCAGCACCGACCCCGGACGGCCCTACGAGCAGTACTTC.